This entry concerns a single T cell receptor (beta chain). The investigators introduced synthetic TCR analog templates into each PCR as spikes. Using immunoSEQ multiplex PCR, the repertoire was profiled, and TCRdb retains in-frame clones only, with some absent. The data hold about 35,000 clones, with 36% observed a single time. The data derive from a study of PD-L1 blockade in urothelial cancer. For the study at large: Tumor specimens possessed a median of around 1,500 T cells.

CDR3 size: 14 residues. V lost 5 bases, J lost 3 bases, and 14 bases lay in between. The rearrangement uses TRBV23-1 and TRBJ2-7; D may be TRBD1 (7 bases). TRBV23-1 is an ORF, with its function uncertain. The sequencing used tumor tissue, collected before atezolizumab (anti-PD-L1) treatment. This clonotype was obtained from a man in his sixties with urothelial cancer. This CDR3 is CASSGARGVYEQYF. CDR3 coding DNA: TGCGCCAGCAGTGGGGCCAGGGGGGTCTACGAGCAGTACTTC.